This T cell receptor (beta chain) stems from a study of PD-1 blockade in classical Hodgkin lymphoma. Study-wide results and caveats: Complete responders matched newly diagnosed patients in baseline diversity.

Worth noting for this clone: Its target is not known.

Patients all relapsed after autologous stem cell transplantation, and there was variation in brentuximab vedotin exposure. Germline V gene data show CDR1 as MGHDK and CDR2 as SYGVNS. The CDR3 is 11 amino acids. V was cut by 8 bases and J by 3 bases, with 8 bases left in between. Libraries were prepared by immunoSEQ multiplex PCR; TCRdb keeps only in-frame clonotypes and omits some of them. The sample includes some 100,000 clones, just under 95% of them seen just once. The sequence was obtained from a human donor with classical Hodgkin lymphoma. The genes are TRBV25-1 and TRBJ2-7, with D possibly TRBD2 on 5 matching bases. The sequenced sample was peripheral blood mononuclear cells (PBMCs), obtained at baseline. The CDR3 nucleotides are TGTGCCAGCCGGGATTACTACGAGCAGTACTTC. It is translated as CASRDYYEQYF.